Following are 27 T cell receptor beta chains from one sample sequenced in a study of cytomegalovirus exposure and HLA in healthy donors. In the PCR, 60 Vbeta and 13 Jbeta primers were used. Sequencing was performed with immunoSEQ multiplex PCR; in TCRdb, only in-frame clones are kept and a portion is missing. This specimen shows 100,000 to 150,000 clones; the ten leading clones hold about 1.5%. Sequences were obtained from PBMCs. Receptors were obtained from a woman between 40 and 55 years old in good health and CMV-seropositive.

The chain carries TRBV7-9 and TRBJ2-1; 8 bases line up with TRBD2. The germline V gene encodes CDR1 SEHNR and CDR2 FQNEAQ (reference sequence). After removal of 5 bases from V and 7 bases from J, the junction contained 13 bases not matched to a gene. The CDR3 runs to 16 residues. The CDR3 DNA reads as TGTGCCAGCAGCCCCGACAGTCTCGCGGGAGGTAATGAGCAGTTCTTC. Its protein is CASSPDSLAGGNEQFF.

The chain couples TRBV11-1 to TRBJ2-6; D not certain. CDR1 and CDR2 from the germline V gene are SGHAT and FQDESV (reference sequence). The CDR3 covers 11 residues. V was clipped by 5 bases and J by 8 bases, with 4 bases between them. The CDR3 bases are TGTGCCAGCAGCCCCTCCAACGTCCTGACTTTC. This codes for CASSPSNVLTF.

The CDR3 bases are TGTGCCAGCAGCGCCTTAAGCGGGAGTCGGGAGACCCAGTACTTC. Its translation: CASSALSGSRETQYF. This chain uses TRBV9 with TRBJ2-5; 8 nucleotides match TRBD2. After removal of 3 bases from V and 5 bases from J, the junction contained 9 bases not matched to a gene. This CDR3 spans 15 amino acids. In germline, CDR1 is SGDLS, CDR2 YYNGEE.

This rearrangement joins TRBV9 to TRBJ2-7; 7 nucleotides line up with TRBD1. The junction had 8 bases not matched to a gene; V was cut back by 4 bases and J by 4 bases. Germline V gene sequence: CDR1 SGDLS, CDR2 YYNGEE. This CDR3 is built from 14 residues. The CDR3 nucleotides read TGTGCCAGCAGCAAGACAGGGTTTGGTTACGAGCAGTACTTC. Its protein is CASSKTGFGYEQYF.

J is TRBJ1-2 and V is TRBV7-9, with D perhaps matching TRBD1 (6 bases). V lost 5 bases and J lost 4, with 14 bases in between. CDR1 is SEHNR and CDR2 is FQNEAQ in the germline V gene (reference sequence). There are 14 residues in the CDR3. CDR3 nucleotide sequence: TGTGCCAGCAGCCAACGGGACATAATCTATGGCTACACCTTC. Translated: CASSQRDIIYGYTF.

J is TRBJ2-1 and V is TRBV6-1, with 7 bases aligning to TRBD1. The CDR3 has 11 residues. Germline assignment: CDR1 MNHNS and CDR2 SASEGT. With V trimmed by 7 bases and J by 9 bases, 3 bases remained unmatched. The CDR3 nucleotides are TGTGCCAGCATACAGGGGTTTGAGCAGTTCTTC. Its translation: CASIQGFEQFF.

The chain is built from TRBV9 and TRBJ2-1; maybe TRBD2 (6 bases). The CDR3 loop spans 15 amino acids. CDR1 and CDR2 from the germline V gene are SGDLS and YYNGEE. With 7 bases removed from V and 0 bases from J, the gap between germline ends came to 14 bases. The CDR3 region has the DNA TGTGCCAGCGGGCGGGACCCGCCCTCCTACAATGAGCAGTTCTTC. Protein sequence: CASGRDPPSYNEQFF.

V usage is TRBV9 and J usage is TRBJ1-2, with D possibly being TRBD1 (6 bases). The CDR3 runs to 15 residues. Trimming cost V 0 bases and J 4 bases, with 13 bases left between them. Germline V gene data show CDR1 as SGDLS and CDR2 as YYNGEE. The CDR3 reads CASSVASWTVYGYTF. The CDR3 DNA reads TGTGCCAGCAGCGTAGCATCTTGGACAGTCTATGGCTACACCTTC.

The J gene is TRBJ2-5, the V gene TRBV11-2, with TRBD2 identical over 8 bases. V trimming: 1 base; J trimming: 4 bases; junction bases outside the gene matches: 5. The CDR3 loop spans 15 amino acids. CDR1 is SGHAT, CDR2 FQNNGV, per germline. CDR3 amino acids: CASSLAGLAGETQYF. Here the CDR3 DNA reads TGTGCCAGCAGCTTAGCTGGGCTAGCGGGAGAGACCCAGTACTTC.

The rearrangement joins TRBV7-6 to TRBJ2-5, with 7 positions matching TRBD2. CDR1 and CDR2 from the germline V gene are SGHVS and FNYEAQ. J gave up 7 bases and V 2 bases, and 10 bases lay outside the gene matches. This CDR3 comprises 15 residues. In DNA, the CDR3 is TGTGCCAGCAGCTTAAGGGTACTAGCGCGGGGGACCCAGTACTTC. It specifies CASSLRVLARGTQYF.

The rearrangement uses TRBV19 and TRBJ2-5; 7 bases line up with TRBD1. The tail of the sequence fits TRBJ2-7 better, so the J call may be wrong. CDR1 and CDR2 from the germline V gene are LNHDA and SQIVND (reference sequence). The CDR3 runs 14 residues. This chain's CDR3 is CASSIPGGSYEQYF. The CDR3 DNA is TGTGCCAGTAGTATACCAGGGGGCTCCTACGAGCAGTACTTC.

The chain is built from TRBV10-3 and TRBJ1-1; D unclear. Trimming removed 1 base at V and 1 base at J, with 10 bases between. Germline lookup yields CDR1 ENHRY and CDR2 SYGVKD. The CDR3 length is 15 residues. Here the CDR3 DNA reads TGTGCCATCAGTGAGTATCTACCTGAGAACACTGAAGCTTTCTTT. This gives the protein CAISEYLPENTEAFF.

The CDR3 spells CASSRLGQGGGNTIYF. CDR3 DNA: TGTGCCAGCAGCCGCCTCGGGCAGGGTGGTGGAAACACCATATATTTT. The gene calls are TRBV7-8 and TRBJ1-3; tentatively, D is TRBD1 (5 bases). Germline V lookup: CDR1 SGHVS, CDR2 FQNEAQ. This CDR3 comprises 16 residues. V shed 5 bases and J shed 3 bases, with 17 bases lying between them.

This sequence joins TRBV7-9 and TRBJ1-1, with D possibly TRBD1 on 5 matching bases. The germline V gene encodes CDR1 SEHNR and CDR2 FQNEAQ (reference sequence). The CDR3 contains 13 residues. Trimming took off 5 bases at V and 4 bases at J, with 11 bases between the two ends. Written as DNA, the CDR3 is TGTGCCAGCAGCCCCTTGGGGGGCACTGAAGCTTTCTTT. As protein: CASSPLGGTEAFF.

The V and J genes are TRBV4-3 and TRBJ1-2; 9 nucleotides agree with TRBD1. This CDR3 has 14 amino acids. Trimming removed 3 bases from V and 8 bases from J; junction bases left unmatched: 7. The germline V gene encodes CDR1 LGHNA and CDR2 YSLEER. The DNA for the CDR3 is TGCGCCAGCAGCCAGTATACAGGGGGCGAGGGCTACACCTTC. This codes for CASSQYTGGEGYTF.

The chain employs TRBV28 and TRBJ2-1; 11 bases fit TRBD2. The V gene end was trimmed by 5 bases and the J gene end by 8 bases; junction bases not matched to a gene: 5. The CDR3 sequence is 14 residues long. Germline V gene lookup returns CDR1 MDHEN and CDR2 SYDVKM. The CDR3 region is CASSPGLAGDEQFF. The CDR3 nucleotides read TGTGCCAGCAGTCCCGGACTAGCGGGCGATGAGCAGTTCTTC.

The rearrangement uses TRBV5-1 and TRBJ1-1; 7 nucleotides align to TRBD1. CDR1 is SGHRS, CDR2 YFSETQ, per germline. The J segment lost 6 bases and the V segment lost 0 bases, leaving 11 bases of the junction unmatched. The CDR3 spans 16 residues. This CDR3 reads CASSLGQGPAWAEAFF. CDR3 sequence (DNA): TGCGCCAGCAGCTTGGGACAGGGCCCGGCTTGGGCTGAAGCTTTCTTT.

J is TRBJ2-5 and V is TRBV4-3, with D unresolved. This CDR3 has 13 amino acids. CDR1 LGHNA and CDR2 YSLEER come from the germline V gene. Trimming took off 0 bases at V and 2 bases at J, with 4 bases between the two ends. The chain's CDR3 is CASSQDSQETQYF. In DNA, the CDR3 is TGCGCCAGCAGCCAAGACAGTCAAGAGACCCAGTACTTC.

The chain recombines TRBV9 with TRBJ2-7; D not resolved. Germline values: CDR1 SGDLS, CDR2 YYNGEE. V was trimmed by 3 bases and J by 7 bases, leaving 17 bases between them. The CDR3 runs to 14 residues. The CDR3 sequence is CASSDTPNPLEQYF. The CDR3 bases are TGTGCCAGCAGCGATACGCCTAACCCCCTAGAGCAGTACTTC. Looking up the rest from reference TRBV9 and TRBJ2-7 gives the full variable domain: DSGVTQTPKHLITATGQRVTLRCSPRSGDLSVYWYQQSLDQGLQFLIQYYNGEERAKGNILERFSAQQFPDLHSELNLSSLELGDSALYFCASSDTPNPLEQYFGPGTRLTVT.

The chain joins TRBV11-2 to TRBJ2-3; 13 nucleotides match TRBD2. V dropped 2 bases and J dropped 3; count of bases not matched to a gene: 2. This CDR3 is built from 16 residues. The germline CDR1 and CDR2 sequences are SGHAT and FQNNGV. This chain's CDR3 is CASSLPTSGRTDTQYF. The CDR3 bases are TGTGCCAGCAGCTTACCGACTAGCGGGAGGACAGATACGCAGTATTTT.

The rearrangement links TRBV28 to TRBJ2-7; TRBD1 agrees at 8 bases. Germline V gene lookup returns CDR1 MDHEN and CDR2 SYDVKM. The V segment lost 3 bases and the J segment 7 bases; nucleotides outside the gene matches: 14. The CDR3 sequence is 16 residues long. CDR3: CASSFFVGRGLEEQYF. In DNA, the CDR3 is TGTGCCAGCAGTTTCTTCGTAGGCAGGGGGCTGGAAGAGCAGTACTTC. The full variable domain, completed using reference TRBV28 and TRBJ2-7, is DVKVTQSSRYLVKRTGEKVFLECVQDMDHENMFWYRQDPGLGLRLIYFSYDVKMKEKGDIPEGYSVSREKKERFSLILESASTNQTSMYLCASSFFVGRGLEEQYFGPGTRLTVT.

The chain has TRBV5-4 and TRBJ2-5, with 8 bases identical to TRBD1. The CDR3 runs to 16 residues. Trimming took 0 bases from V and 3 from J; bases not matched to a gene: 7. Germline CDR1 and CDR2: SGHNT and YYREEE (reference sequence). The CDR3 region has the DNA TGTGCCAGCAGCTTGGCGGGGTACAGGGGGAAAGAGACCCAGTACTTC. It yields the protein CASSLAGYRGKETQYF.

The V call is TRBV7-8, the J call TRBJ2-6; TRBD1 aligns across 9 bases. Germline trimming cut 5 bases from V and 4 bases from J; bases unmatched to any gene: 12. This CDR3 has 18 amino acids. Germline V gene lookup returns CDR1 SGHVS and CDR2 FQNEAQ. CDR3 residues: CASSPPQGASWGANVLTF. CDR3 nucleotides: TGTGCCAGCAGCCCTCCACAGGGGGCTTCGTGGGGGGCCAACGTCCTGACTTTC.

This sequence joins TRBV6-1 and TRBJ2-5; TRBD2 aligns across 13 bases. The germline V gene encodes CDR1 MNHNS and CDR2 SASEGT. After removal of 2 bases from V and 2 bases from J, the junction contained 5 bases not matched to a gene. CDR3 length equals 17 residues. In nucleotides, the CDR3 is TGTGCCAGCAGTGAACCAAGACTAGCGGGAGGTCAAGAGACCCAGTACTTC. It is translated as CASSEPRLAGGQETQYF.

The genes are TRBV29-1 and TRBJ2-2, with 8 nucleotides matching TRBD1. CDR3 length: 14 residues. Trimming took 8 bases from V and 0 from J; bases not matched to a gene: 5. CDR1 and CDR2 (germline): SQVTM, ANQGSEA. The CDR3 DNA reads TGCAGCTTCGGGACAGGCTCGAACACCGGGGAGCTGTTTTTT. Translated, it gives CSFGTGSNTGELFF.

The chain combines TRBV11-3 with TRBJ2-3; D might be TRBD2 (6 bases). Trimming pared 4 bases from V and 6 bases from J, leaving 14 bases between. Germline CDR1 is SGHNT and CDR2 is YENEEA. The CDR3 sequence is 14 residues long. CDR3 residues: CASSSRSSVDTQYF. In DNA, the CDR3 is TGTGCCAGCAGCTCCCGGTCTAGCGTGGATACGCAGTATTTT.

The J gene is TRBJ1-5, the V gene TRBV12-2. TRBV12-2 is assigned pseudogene status. This CDR3 comprises 11 residues. In DNA form, the CDR3 reads TGTGCAAGTCGCTTAGTTAGGCCCCAGCATTTT. It translates to CASRLVRPQHF.